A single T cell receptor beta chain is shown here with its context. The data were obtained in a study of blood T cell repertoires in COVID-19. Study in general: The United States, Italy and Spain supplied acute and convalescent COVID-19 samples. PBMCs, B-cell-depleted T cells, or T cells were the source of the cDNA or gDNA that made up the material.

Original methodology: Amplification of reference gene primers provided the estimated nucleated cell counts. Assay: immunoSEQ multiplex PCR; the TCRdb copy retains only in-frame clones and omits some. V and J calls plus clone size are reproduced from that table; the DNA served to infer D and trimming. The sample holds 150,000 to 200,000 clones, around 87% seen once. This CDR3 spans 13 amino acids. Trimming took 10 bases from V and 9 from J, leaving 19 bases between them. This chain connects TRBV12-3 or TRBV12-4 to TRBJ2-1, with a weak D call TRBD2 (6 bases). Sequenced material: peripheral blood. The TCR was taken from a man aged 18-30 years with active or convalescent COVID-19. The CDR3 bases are TGTGCCATTGCCACCGGGGGAGTTCGTGAGCAGTTCTTC. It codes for CAIATGGVREQFF.